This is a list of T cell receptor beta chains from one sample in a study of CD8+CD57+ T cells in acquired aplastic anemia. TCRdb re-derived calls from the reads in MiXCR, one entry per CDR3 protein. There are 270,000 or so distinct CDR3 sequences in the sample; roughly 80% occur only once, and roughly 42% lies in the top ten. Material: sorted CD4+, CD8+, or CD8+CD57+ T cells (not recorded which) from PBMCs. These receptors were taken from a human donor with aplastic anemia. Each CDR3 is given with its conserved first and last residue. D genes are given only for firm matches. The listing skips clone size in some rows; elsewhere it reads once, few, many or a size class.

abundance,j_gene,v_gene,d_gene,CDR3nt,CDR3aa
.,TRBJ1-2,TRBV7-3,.,TGTGCCAGCTCAAGAGAGCAGGACGCAAACTATGGCTACACCTTC,CASSREQDANYGYTF
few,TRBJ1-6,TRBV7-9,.,TGTGCCAGCAGCTTAATAGGGTCACCCCTCCACTTT,CASSLIGSPLHF
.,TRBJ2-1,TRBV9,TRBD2,TGTGCCAGCAGCGGTCAAAGGGACCCGGGGGGTGATGAGCAGTTCTTC,CASSGQRDPGGDEQFF
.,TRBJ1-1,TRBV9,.,TGTGCCAGCAGCTTAGATACTACCGGAAACACTGAAGCTTTCTTT,CASSLDTTGNTEAFF
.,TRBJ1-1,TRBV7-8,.,TGTGCCAGCAGCTTAGATGGGAGTCGGGATACGCAGTCTTTCTTT,CASSLDGSRDTQSFF
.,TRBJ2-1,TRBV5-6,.,TGTGCCAGCAGCTTGGTATGGGGGAATGAGCAGTTCTTC,CASSLVWGNEQFF
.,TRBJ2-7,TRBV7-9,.,TGTGCCAGCAGCCTCGGGGCTGACTTTGGGTACGAGCAGTACTTC,CASSLGADFGYEQYF
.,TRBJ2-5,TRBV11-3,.,TGTGCCAGCAGCTTTAGCCTGACTTGGGGAGAGACCCAGTACTTC,CASSFSLTWGETQYF
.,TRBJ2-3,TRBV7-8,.,TGTGCCAGCAGCTTTCATGCAGGTCCCGCTACGCAGTATTTT,CASSFHAGPATQYF
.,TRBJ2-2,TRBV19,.,TGTGCCAGTAGTGATGCTGCCGGAGACTACGGGGAGCAGTTCTTT,CASSDAAGDYGEQFF
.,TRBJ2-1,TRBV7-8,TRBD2,TGTGCCAGTAGCAGAACGGGAGGGGCCGATAAGCAGTATTTCTTC,CASSRTGGADKQYFF
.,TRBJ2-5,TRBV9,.,TGTGCCAGCAGCGCCGGGACTGGCGGGGAGACTGAGCACTTC,CASSAGTGGETEHF
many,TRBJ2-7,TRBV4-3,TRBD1,TGCGCCAGCAGCCAAGATAGGACAGGGGAGGTCTACGAGCAGTACTTC,CASSQDRTGEVYEQYF
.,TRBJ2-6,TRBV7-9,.,TGTGCCAGCACCCTAGGGGGAGAGGTAGGCGGGCACACCCTCCTGACTTTC,CASTLGGEVGGHTLLTF
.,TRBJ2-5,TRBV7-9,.,TGTGCCAGCAGCTTTGAACGCGGCAGAAGAGAGAACCAGTACTTC,CASSFERGRRENQYF
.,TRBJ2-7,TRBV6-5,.,TGTGCCAGCTCTCGAGGAGGGGGGGGAGAAAACGAGCAGTACTTC,CASSRGGGGENEQYF
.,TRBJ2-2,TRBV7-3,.,TGTGCCAGCACAAGACAGGCCAACGCCGTTGAACACTTGTTTTTT,CASTRQANAVEHLFF
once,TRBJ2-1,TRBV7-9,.,TGTGCCAGCAGCTTTGAAAGAAGGGGGGAGGACGAGTTGTTC,CASSFERRGEDELF
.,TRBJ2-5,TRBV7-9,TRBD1,TGTGCCGGACAGGGGGGCAGGGAGCAAGAGTCCTTCGACTTC,CAGQGGREQESFDF
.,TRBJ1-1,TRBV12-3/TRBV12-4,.,TGTGCCAGCAGTGAGACATTTAACACTGAAGCTTTCTTT,CASSETFNTEAFF
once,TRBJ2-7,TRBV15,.,TGTGCCACCAGCAGCGTCCCCAGCCAAGACAACCAGTACTTC,CATSSVPSQDNQYF
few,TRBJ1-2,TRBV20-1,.,TGCAGTGCCCGAGCCCAGGTTCCGGCGCATGGCTACACCTTC,CSARAQVPAHGYTF
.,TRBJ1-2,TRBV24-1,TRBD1,TGTGCCAGCAGTGCTTGGGACAGGGGCTTGGACTATGGCTACACCTTC,CASSAWDRGLDYGYTF
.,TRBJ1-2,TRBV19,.,TGTGCTAGCCCCGCCGGGCACGATGGCTACACCTTC,CASPAGHDGYTF
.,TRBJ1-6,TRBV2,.,TGTGCCAGCAGCGTTGGGGAGGGCGATGATAATTCATTCGGCCACTTT,CASSVGEGDDNSFGHF
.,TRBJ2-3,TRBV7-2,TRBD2,TGTGCCAGCAGCTGGCCCACTAGCGGGGGCCCCACAGATACGCAGTATTTT,CASSWPTSGGPTDTQYF